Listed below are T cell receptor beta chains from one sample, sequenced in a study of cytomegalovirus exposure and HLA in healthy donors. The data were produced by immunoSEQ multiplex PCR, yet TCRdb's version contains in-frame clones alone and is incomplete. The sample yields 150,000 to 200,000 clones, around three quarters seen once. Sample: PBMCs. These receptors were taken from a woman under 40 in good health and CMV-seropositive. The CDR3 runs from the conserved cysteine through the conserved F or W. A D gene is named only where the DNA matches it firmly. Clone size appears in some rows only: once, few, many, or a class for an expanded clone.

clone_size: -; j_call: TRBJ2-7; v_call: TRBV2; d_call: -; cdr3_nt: TGTGCCAGCAGGAGTGAGTTTAACGGCGAGCAGTACTTC; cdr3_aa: CASRSEFNGEQYF
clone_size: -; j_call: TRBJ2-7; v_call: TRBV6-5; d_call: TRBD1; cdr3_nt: TGTGCCAGCAGCCGGACAGGGGGAACTCCCTACGAGCAGTACTTC; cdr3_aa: CASSRTGGTPYEQYF
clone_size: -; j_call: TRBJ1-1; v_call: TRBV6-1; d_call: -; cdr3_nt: TGTGCCAGCAGTAACAGTTACACTGAAGCTTTCTTT; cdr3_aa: CASSNSYTEAFF
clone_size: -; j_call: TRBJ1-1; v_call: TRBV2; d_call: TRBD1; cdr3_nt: TGTGCCAGCAGGTTACAGGGGTTGACGAACACTGAAGCTTTCTTT; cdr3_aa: CASRLQGLTNTEAFF
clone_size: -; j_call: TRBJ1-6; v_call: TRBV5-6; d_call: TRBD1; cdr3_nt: TGTGCCAGCAGCTCCGGGACAGACGCTAATTCACCCCTCCACTTT; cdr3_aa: CASSSGTDANSPLHF
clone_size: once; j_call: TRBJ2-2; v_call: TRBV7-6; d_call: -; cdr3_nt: TGTGCCAGCAGCTTAGTACCGGGAAAGACCGGGGAGCTGTTTTTT; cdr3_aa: CASSLVPGKTGELFF
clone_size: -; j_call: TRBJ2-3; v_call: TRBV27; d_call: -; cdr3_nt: TGTGCCAGCAGTTTAGTCACGCCCGGGTCCAGCACAGATACGCAGTATTTT; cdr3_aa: CASSLVTPGSSTDTQYF
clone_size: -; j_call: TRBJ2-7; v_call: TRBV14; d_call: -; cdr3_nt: TGTGCCAGCAGCCAAGGGCCGGCGGACAACCCTTTGCCCTACGAGCAGTACTTC; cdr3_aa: CASSQGPADNPLPYEQYF
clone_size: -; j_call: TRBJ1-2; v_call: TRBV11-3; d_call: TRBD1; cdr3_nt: TGTGCCAGCAGCGCAACCGACAGGGGGCAAGGAGGCTACACCTTC; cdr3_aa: CASSATDRGQGGYTF
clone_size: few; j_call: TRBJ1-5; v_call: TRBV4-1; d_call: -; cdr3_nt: TGCGCCAGCAGCCCGGACTCTAGCAATCAGCCCCAGCATTTT; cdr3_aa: CASSPDSSNQPQHF
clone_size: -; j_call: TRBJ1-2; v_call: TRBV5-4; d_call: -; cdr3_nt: TGTGCCAGCAGCCTTCTGAGTGGCTACACCTTC; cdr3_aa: CASSLLSGYTF
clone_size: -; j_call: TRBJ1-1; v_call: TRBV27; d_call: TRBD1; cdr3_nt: TGTGCCAGCAGGGGGACAGGGTCCACTGAAGCTTTCTTT; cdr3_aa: CASRGTGSTEAFF
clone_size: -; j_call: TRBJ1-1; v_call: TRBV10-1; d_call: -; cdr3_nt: TGCGCCAGCAGTGCCGGGAACACTGAAGCTTTCTTT; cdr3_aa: CASSAGNTEAFF
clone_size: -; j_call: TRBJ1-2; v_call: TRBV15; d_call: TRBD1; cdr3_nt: TGTGCCACCAGCAGCAGAGACAGGGCGGACTATGGCTACACCTTC; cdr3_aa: CATSSRDRADYGYTF
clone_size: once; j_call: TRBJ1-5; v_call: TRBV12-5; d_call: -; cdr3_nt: TGTGCTAGTGGTTTGTCACAAGGGGTTGGGCAGCCCCAGCATTTT; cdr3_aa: CASGLSQGVGQPQHF
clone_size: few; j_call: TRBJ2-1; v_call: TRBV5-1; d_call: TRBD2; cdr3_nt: TGCGCCAGCAAACGGACTAGCGGGAGTGAGCAGTTCTTC; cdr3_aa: CASKRTSGSEQFF
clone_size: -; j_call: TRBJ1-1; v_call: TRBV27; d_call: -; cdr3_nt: TGTGCCAGCAGTTTAGTGTCAGGGTACACTGAAGCTTTCTTT; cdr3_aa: CASSLVSGYTEAFF
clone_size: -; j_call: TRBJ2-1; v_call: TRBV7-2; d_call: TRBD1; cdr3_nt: TGTGCCAGCAGCTTAGGACCACCGGGACAGGGGGCCTACAATGAGCAGTTCTTC; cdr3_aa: CASSLGPPGQGAYNEQFF
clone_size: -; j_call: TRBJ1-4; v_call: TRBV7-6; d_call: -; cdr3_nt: TGTGCCAGCAGCGCAGGGTCAACTAATGAAAAACTGTTTTTT; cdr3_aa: CASSAGSTNEKLFF
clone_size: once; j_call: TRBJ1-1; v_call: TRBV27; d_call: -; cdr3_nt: TGTGCCAGCAGTTTAGCCGGGTTGAACACTGAAGCTTTCTTT; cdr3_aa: CASSLAGLNTEAFF
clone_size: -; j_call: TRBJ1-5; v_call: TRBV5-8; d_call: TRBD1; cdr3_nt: TGTGCCAGCAGCTTGGCGACAGGGTATAGCAATCAGCCCCAGCATTTT; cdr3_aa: CASSLATGYSNQPQHF